The sequence of this T cell receptor beta chain was determined in a study of blood T cell repertoires in COVID-19. Overall study context: PBMCs, B-cell-depleted T cells, or T cells were the source of the cDNA or gDNA that made up the material.

CDR3 size: 14 residues. Unmatched junction bases numbered 6, after V lost 4 bases and J lost 3 bases. Germline V lookup: CDR1 MDHEN, CDR2 SYDVKM. Study members were between about 18 and 100 years old and lived in about two dozen US regions. Using immunoSEQ multiplex PCR, the repertoire was profiled, and TCRdb retains in-frame clones only, with some absent. Among 200,000 to 300,000 clones, around 89% were seen once, and the ten largest hold 8% to 10%. This receptor was identified in a man aged 35 to 55 who had recovered from COVID-19. V usage is TRBV28 and J usage is TRBJ2-7; the match to TRBD2 covers 7 bases. The sample taken for sequencing was PBMCs or T cells enriched from blood (not recorded which). Here the CDR3 DNA reads TGTGCCAGCAGTTCGGGAGGTGGTCGCTACGAGCAGTACTTC. It is translated as CASSSGGGRYEQYF.